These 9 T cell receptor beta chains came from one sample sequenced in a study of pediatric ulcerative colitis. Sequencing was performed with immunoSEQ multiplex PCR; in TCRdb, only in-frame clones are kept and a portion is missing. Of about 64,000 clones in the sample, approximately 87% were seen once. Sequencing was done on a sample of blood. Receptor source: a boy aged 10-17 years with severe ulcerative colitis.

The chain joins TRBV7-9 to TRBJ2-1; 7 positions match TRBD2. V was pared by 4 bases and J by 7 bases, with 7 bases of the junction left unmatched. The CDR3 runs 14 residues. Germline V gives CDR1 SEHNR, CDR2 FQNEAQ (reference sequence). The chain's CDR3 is CASSSAGAPNEQFF. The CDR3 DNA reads TGTGCCAGCAGCTCCGCGGGAGCCCCTAATGAGCAGTTCTTC.

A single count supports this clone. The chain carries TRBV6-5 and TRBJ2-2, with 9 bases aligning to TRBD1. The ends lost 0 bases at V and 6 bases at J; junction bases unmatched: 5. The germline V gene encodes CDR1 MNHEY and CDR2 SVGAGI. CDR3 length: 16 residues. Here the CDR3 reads CASSYSNRGLAGELFF. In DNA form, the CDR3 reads TGTGCCAGCAGTTACTCGAACAGGGGGCTGGCCGGGGAGCTGTTTTTT.

The chain's CDR3 is CAINTGTSGATYEQYF. The DNA of the CDR3 is TGTGCCATCAACACCGGGACTAGCGGGGCCACCTACGAGCAGTACTTC. This chain connects TRBV10-3 to TRBJ2-7, with TRBD2 identical over 13 bases. With V trimmed by 7 bases and J by 2 bases, 8 bases remained unmatched. Germline assignment: CDR1 ENHRY and CDR2 SYGVKD. This CDR3 spans 16 amino acids.

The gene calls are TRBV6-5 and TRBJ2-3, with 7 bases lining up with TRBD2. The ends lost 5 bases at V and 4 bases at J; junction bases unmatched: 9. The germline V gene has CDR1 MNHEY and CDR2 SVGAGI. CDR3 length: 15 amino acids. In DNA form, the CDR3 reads TGTGCCAGCAGTCCGTGGGAGGGGCCCGCAGATACGCAGTATTTT. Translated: CASSPWEGPADTQYF.

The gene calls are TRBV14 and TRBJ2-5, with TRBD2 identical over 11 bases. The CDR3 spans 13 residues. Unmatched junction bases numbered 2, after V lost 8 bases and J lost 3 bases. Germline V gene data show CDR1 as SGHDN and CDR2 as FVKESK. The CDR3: CASQGLAEETQYF. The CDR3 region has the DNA TGTGCCAGCCAGGGACTAGCGGAAGAGACCCAGTACTTC.

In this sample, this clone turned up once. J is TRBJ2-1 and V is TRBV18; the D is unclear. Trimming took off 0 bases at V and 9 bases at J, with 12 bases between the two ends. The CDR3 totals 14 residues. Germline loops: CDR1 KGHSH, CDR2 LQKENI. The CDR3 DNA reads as TGTGCCAGCTCACCACCGATGGACGTAGGTGAGCAGTTCTTC. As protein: CASSPPMDVGEQFF.

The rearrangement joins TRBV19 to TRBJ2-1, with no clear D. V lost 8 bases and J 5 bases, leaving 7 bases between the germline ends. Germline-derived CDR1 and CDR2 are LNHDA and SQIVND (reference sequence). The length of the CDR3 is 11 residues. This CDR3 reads CASALHNEQFF. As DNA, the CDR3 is TGTGCCAGTGCATTACACAATGAGCAGTTCTTC.

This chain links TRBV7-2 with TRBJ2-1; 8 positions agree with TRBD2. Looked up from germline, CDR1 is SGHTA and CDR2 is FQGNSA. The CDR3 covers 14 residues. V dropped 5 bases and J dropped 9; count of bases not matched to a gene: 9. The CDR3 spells CASSPSGGWGEQFF. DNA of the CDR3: TGTGCCAGCAGCCCAAGCGGGGGATGGGGTGAGCAGTTCTTC.

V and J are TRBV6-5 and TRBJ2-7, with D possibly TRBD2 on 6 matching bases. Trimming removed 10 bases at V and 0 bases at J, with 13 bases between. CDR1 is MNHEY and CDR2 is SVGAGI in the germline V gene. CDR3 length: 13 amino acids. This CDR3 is CAISAGSSYEQYF. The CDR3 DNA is TGTGCCATCAGCGCCGGGAGCTCCTACGAGCAGTACTTC.